The text below deals with one T cell receptor beta chain. Its antigen is undetermined. Germline V gene sequence: CDR1 SGHAT, CDR2 FQNNGV. V shed 5 bases, J shed 5 bases, and the junction held 7 bases outside the gene matches. This CDR3 is 14 amino acids long. The sample originates from a study of Graves' ophthalmopathy and Graves' hyperthyroidism. Investigators amplified TCR beta CDR3 regions from RNA transcripts. HTBI primers were employed in first-round RT-PCR, then a second-round multiplex PCR followed. One entry per CDR3 protein, called by TCRdb with MiXCR from the multiplex PCR reads. The sample has 600,000 to 950,000 distinct CDR3 sequences, roughly 40% seen once. General study points: The authors also found most expanded thyroid clonotypes above 0.001 frequency in blood. The model flagged ophthalmopathy progression at more than 60% sensitivity and roughly 72% specificity.

The study enrolled ophthalmopathy donors with moderate-to-severe activity, CAS ≥3, NOSPECS ≥4 and duration under 3 months. Clinical symptoms, serum thyroxine, TRAb, thyroid ultrasound and orbital computed tomography formed the basis of diagnosis. This TCR derives from an adult man with Graves' ophthalmopathy. The chain joins TRBV11-2 to TRBJ2-7; 9 bases match TRBD1. Sequencing was done on a sample of peripheral blood. In DNA, the CDR3 is TGTGCCAGCAGCCCCGGGACAGGGTTAAACGAGCAGTACTTC. This translates into CASSPGTGLNEQYF.